This T cell receptor beta chain originates from a study of blood T cell repertoires in COVID-19. Whole-study context: The United States, Italy and Spain provided the acute and convalescent COVID-19 samples. T cells, B-cell-depleted T cells, or PBMCs provided the cDNA or gDNA that served as material.

This clone came up a few times. The V gene lost 4 bases and the J gene lost 5 bases, with 14 bases spanning the gap. Per germline, CDR1 LNHDA and CDR2 SQIVND (reference sequence). This CDR3 contains 14 residues. TCRdb keeps only in-frame clones here, not all; method: immunoSEQ multiplex PCR. The table lists around 81,000 clones, roughly 80% of them singletons. Sequencing was performed on peripheral blood. The chain joins TRBV19 to TRBJ1-2; the D gene is possibly TRBD1 (6 bases). This TCR was sampled from a man in his forties or fifties with acute or convalescent COVID-19. The CDR3 here is CASSNSGTKYGYTF. The DNA of the CDR3 is TGTGCCAGTAGTAATTCCGGGACAAAGTATGGCTACACCTTC.